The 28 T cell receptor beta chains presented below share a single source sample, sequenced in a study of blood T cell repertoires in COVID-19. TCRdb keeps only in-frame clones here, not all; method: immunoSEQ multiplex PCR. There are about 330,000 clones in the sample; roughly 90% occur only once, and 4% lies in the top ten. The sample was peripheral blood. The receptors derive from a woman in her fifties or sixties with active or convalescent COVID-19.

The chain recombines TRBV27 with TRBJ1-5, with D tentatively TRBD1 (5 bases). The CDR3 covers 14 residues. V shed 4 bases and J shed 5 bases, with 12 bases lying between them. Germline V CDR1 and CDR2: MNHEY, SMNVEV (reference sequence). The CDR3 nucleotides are TGTGCCAGCAGTTCTGGGGGGAGCCATCAGCCCCAGCATTTT. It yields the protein CASSSGGSHQPQHF.

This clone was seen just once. This CDR3 is CASSQEGRAIGELFF. Written as DNA, the CDR3 is TGCGCCAGCAGCCAAGAAGGCAGGGCAATCGGGGAGCTGTTTTTT. The J gene is TRBJ2-2, the V gene TRBV4-3; possible D gene TRBD1, 5 bases. The germline CDR1 and CDR2 sequences are LGHNA and YSLEER. V shed 0 bases and J shed 7 bases, with 12 bases lying between them. The CDR3 spans 15 residues.

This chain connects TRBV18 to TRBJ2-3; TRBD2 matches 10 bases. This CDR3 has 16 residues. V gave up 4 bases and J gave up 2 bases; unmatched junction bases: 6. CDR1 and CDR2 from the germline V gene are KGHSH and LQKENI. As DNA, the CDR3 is TGTGCCAGCTCACAGGCTAGCGGGAGACCCACAGATACGCAGTATTTT. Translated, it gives CASSQASGRPTDTQYF.

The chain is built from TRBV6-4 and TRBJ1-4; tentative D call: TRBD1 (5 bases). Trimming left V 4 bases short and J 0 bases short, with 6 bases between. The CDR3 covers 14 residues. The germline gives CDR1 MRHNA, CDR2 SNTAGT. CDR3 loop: CASSATATNEKLFF. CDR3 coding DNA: TGTGCCAGCAGTGCGACAGCAACTAATGAAAAACTGTTTTTT.

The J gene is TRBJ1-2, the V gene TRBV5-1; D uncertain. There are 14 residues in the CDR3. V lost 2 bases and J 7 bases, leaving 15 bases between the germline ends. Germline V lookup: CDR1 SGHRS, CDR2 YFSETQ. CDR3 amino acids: CASSFDGGRGGYTF. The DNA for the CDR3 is TGCGCCAGCAGCTTTGACGGTGGTCGGGGTGGCTACACCTTC.

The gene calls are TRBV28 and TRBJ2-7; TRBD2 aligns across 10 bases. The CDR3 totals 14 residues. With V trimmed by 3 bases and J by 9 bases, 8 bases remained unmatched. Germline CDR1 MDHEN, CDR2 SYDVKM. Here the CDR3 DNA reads TGTGCCAGCAGTTTCGGTCTAGCGGGAGCGCGGCAGTACTTC. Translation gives CASSFGLAGARQYF.

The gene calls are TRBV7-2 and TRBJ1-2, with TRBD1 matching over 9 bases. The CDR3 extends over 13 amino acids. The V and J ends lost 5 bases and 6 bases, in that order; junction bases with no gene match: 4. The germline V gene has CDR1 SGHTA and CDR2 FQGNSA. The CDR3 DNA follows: TGTGCCAGCAGCCAGAGGACAGGGGATGGCTACACCTTC. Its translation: CASSQRTGDGYTF.

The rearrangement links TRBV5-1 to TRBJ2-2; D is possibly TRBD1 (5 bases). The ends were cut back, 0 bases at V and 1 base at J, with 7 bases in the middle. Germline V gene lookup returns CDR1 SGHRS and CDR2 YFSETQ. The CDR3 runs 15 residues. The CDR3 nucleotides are TGCGCCAGCAGCTTGGTAGGACAGAACACCGGGGAGCTGTTTTTT. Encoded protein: CASSLVGQNTGELFF.

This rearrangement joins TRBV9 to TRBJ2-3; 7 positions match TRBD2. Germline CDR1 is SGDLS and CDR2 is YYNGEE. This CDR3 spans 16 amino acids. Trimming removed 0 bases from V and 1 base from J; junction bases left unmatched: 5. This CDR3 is CASSVGQRDGTDTQYF. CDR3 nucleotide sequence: TGTGCCAGCAGCGTAGGTCAGCGGGACGGCACAGATACGCAGTATTTT.

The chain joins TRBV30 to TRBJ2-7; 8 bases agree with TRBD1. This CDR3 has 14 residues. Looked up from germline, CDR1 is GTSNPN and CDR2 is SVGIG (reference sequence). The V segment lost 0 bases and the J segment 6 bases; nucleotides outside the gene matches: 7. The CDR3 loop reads CAWSVGQGASEQYF. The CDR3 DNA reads TGTGCCTGGAGTGTGGGGCAGGGGGCATCCGAGCAGTACTTC.

The CDR3 DNA reads TGTGCCAGCAGCCAAGAAGCGGTACGCGACTATGGCTACACCTTC. Translation: CASSQEAVRDYGYTF. This chain links TRBV4-2 with TRBJ1-2; D is uncertain. Germline-derived CDR1 and CDR2 are LGHNA and YNFKEQ. V was clipped by 0 bases and J by 3 bases, with 11 bases between them. This CDR3 region has 15 residues.

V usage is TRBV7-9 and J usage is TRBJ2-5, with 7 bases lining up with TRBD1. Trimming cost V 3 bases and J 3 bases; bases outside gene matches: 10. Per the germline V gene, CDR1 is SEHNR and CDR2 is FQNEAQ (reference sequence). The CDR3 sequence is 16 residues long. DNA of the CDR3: TGTGCCAGCAGCTTGCCCTACTCCGGGACAGAAGAGACCCAGTACTTC. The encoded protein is CASSLPYSGTEETQYF.

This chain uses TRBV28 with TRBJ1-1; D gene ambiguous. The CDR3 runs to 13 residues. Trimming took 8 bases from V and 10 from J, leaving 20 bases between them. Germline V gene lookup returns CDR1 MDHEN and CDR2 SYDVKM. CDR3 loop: CASLPGQAGRAFF. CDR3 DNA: TGTGCCAGCCTCCCCGGGCAGGCTGGGAGAGCTTTCTTT. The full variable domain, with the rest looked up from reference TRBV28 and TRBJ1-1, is DVKVTQSSRYLVKRTGEKVFLECVQDMDHENMFWYRQDPGLGLRLIYFSYDVKMKEKGDIPEGYSVSREKKERFSLILESASTNQTSMYLCASLPGQAGRAFFGQGTRLTVV.

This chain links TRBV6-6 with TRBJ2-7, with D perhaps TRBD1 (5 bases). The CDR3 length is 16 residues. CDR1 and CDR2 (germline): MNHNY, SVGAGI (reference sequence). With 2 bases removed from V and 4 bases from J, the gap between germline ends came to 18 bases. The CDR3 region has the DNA TGTGCCAGCAGTTACACCCTGCAGGGTGAGGTATACGAGCAGTACTTC. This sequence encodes CASSYTLQGEVYEQYF.

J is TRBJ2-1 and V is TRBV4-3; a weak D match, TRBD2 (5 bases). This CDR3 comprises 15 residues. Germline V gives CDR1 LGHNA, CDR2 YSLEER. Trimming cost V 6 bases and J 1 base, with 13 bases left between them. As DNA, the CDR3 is TGCGCCAGCAGACGCAAACTAGATTCCTACAATGAGCAGTTCTTC. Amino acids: CASRRKLDSYNEQFF.

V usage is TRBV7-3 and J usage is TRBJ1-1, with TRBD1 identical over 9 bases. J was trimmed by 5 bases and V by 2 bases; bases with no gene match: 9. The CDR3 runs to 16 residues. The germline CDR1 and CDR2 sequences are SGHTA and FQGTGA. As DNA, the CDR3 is TGTGCCAGCAGCTTACGGGGCACAGGGGGCGGAACTGAAGCTTTCTTT. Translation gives CASSLRGTGGGTEAFF.

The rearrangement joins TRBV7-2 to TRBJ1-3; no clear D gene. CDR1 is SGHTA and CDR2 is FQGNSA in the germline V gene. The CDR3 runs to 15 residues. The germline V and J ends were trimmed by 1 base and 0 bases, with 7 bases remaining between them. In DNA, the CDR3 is TGTGCCAGCAGCTTAGGGCAGTACTCTGGAAACACCATATATTTT. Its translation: CASSLGQYSGNTIYF.

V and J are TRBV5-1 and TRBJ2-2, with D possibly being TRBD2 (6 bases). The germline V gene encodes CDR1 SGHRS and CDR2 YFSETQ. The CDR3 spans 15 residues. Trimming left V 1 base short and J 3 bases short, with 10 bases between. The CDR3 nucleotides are TGCGCCAGCAGCTTGTTGGAGGGGCACACCGGGGAGCTGTTTTTT. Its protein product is CASSLLEGHTGELFF.

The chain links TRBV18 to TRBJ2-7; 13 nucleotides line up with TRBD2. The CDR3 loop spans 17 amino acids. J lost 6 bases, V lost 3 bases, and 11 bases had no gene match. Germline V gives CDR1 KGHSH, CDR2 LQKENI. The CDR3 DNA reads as TGTGCCAGCTCACCTTCTGTGGGGGGACTAGCGGGAAGCGAGCAGTACTTC. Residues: CASSPSVGGLAGSEQYF.

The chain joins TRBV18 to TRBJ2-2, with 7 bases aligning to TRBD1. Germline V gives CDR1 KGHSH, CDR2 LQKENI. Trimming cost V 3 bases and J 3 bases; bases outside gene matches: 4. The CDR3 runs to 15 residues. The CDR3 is CASSPRTGDTGELFF. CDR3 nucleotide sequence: TGTGCCAGCTCACCGAGAACAGGGGACACCGGGGAGCTGTTTTTT.

CDR3 nucleotide sequence: TGTGCCAGCAGCCACCGGACTAGCGGGTTTTGGGAGCAGTACTTC. Translated: CASSHRTSGFWEQYF. The rearrangement uses TRBV5-4 and TRBJ2-7; 11 bases are shared with TRBD2. The germline V gene encodes CDR1 SGHNT and CDR2 YYREEE (reference sequence). The CDR3 runs to 15 residues. V was clipped by 4 bases and J by 7 bases; unmatched bases: 10. The variable domain in full, completed from reference TRBV5-4 and TRBJ2-7, reads ETGVTQSPTHLIKTRGQQVTLRCSSQSGHNTVSWYQQALGQGPQFIFQYYREEENGRGNFPPRFSGLQFPNYSSELNVNALELDDSALYLCASSHRTSGFWEQYFGPGTRLTVT.

In DNA form, the CDR3 reads TGTGCCAGCAGCTTAGCGGCGACAGGGGTGATAGCTTTCTTT. This gives the protein CASSLAATGVIAFF. The rearrangement links TRBV7-9 to TRBJ1-1; the match to TRBD1 covers 8 bases. CDR1 SEHNR and CDR2 FQNEAQ come from the germline V gene (reference sequence). The junction had 7 bases not matched to a gene; V was cut back by 0 bases and J by 10 bases. CDR3 length: 14 amino acids.

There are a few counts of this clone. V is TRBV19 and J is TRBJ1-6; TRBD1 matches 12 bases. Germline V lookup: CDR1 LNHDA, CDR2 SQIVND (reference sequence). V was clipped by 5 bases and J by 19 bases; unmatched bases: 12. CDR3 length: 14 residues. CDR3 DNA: TGTGCCAGTAGTCCCGGGACAGGGGGCTACCGACCACACTTT. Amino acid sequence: CASSPGTGGYRPHF.

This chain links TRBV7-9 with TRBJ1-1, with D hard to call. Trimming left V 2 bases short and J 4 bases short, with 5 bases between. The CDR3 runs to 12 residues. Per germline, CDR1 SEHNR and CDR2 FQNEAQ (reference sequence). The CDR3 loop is CASSLSSTEAFF. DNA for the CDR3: TGTGCCAGCAGCTTATCCAGCACTGAAGCTTTCTTT.

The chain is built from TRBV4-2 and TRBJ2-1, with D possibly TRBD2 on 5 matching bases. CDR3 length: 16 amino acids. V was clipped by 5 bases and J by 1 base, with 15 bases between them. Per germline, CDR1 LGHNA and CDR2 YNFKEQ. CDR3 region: CASSYTSTGSYNEQFF. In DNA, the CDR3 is TGTGCCAGCAGCTATACATCGACGGGGTCCTACAATGAGCAGTTCTTC.

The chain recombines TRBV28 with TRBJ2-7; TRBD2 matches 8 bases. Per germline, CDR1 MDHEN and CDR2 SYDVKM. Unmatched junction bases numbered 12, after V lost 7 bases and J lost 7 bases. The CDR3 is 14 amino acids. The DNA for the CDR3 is TGTGCCAGCAAACGGGGGGGCGACCTTTTAGAGCAGTACTTC. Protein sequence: CASKRGGDLLEQYF.

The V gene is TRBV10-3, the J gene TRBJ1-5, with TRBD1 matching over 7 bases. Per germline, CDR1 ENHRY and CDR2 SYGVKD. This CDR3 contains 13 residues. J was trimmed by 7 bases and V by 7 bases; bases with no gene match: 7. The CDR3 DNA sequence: TGTGCCATCACTGACAGGGAGGGACAGCCCCAGCATTTT. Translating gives CAITDREGQPQHF.

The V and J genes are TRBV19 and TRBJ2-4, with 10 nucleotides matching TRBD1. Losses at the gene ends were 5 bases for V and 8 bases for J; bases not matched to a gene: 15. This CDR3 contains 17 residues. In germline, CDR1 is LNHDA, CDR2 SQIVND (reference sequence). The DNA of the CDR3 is TGTGCCAGTAGTGTAGGCTACGGGACAGGGGATCGAGACATTCAGTACTTC. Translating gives CASSVGYGTGDRDIQYF.